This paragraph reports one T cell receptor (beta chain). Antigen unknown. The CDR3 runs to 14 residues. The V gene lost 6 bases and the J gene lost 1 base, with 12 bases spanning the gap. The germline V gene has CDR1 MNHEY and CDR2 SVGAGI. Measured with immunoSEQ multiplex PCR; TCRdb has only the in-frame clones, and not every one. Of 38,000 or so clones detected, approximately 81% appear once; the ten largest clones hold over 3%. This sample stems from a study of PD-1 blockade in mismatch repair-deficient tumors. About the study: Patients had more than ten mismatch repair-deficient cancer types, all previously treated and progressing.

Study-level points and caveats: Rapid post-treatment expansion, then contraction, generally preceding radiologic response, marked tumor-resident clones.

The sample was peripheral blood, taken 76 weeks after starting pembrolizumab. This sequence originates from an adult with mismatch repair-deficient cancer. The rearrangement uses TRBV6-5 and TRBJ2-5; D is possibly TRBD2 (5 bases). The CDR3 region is CASRSGNFQETQYF. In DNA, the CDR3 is TGTGCCAGCAGGTCCGGGAACTTCCAAGAGACCCAGTACTTC.